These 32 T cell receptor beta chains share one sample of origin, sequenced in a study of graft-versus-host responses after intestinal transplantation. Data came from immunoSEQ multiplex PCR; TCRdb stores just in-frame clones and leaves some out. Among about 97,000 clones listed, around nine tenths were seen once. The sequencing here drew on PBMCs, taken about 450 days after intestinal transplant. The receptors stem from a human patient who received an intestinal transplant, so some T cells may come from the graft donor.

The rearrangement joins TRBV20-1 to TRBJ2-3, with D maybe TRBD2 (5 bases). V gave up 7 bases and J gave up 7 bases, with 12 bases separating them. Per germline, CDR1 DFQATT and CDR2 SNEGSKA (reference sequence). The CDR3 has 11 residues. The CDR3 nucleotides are TGCAGTGGCCCACTAGAAAATACGCAGTATTTT. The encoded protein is CSGPLENTQYF.

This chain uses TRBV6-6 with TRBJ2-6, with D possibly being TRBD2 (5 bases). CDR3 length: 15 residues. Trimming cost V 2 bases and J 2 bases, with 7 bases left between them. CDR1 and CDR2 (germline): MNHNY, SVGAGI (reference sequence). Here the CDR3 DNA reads TGTGCCAGCAGTTACGGAGGAACTGGGGCCAACGTCCTGACTTTC. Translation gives CASSYGGTGANVLTF.

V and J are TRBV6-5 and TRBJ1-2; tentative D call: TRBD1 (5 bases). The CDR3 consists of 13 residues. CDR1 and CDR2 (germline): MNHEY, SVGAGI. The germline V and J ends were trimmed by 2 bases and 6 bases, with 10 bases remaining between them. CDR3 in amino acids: CASSYVWGNGYTF. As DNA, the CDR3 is TGTGCCAGCAGTTACGTCTGGGGGAATGGCTACACCTTC.

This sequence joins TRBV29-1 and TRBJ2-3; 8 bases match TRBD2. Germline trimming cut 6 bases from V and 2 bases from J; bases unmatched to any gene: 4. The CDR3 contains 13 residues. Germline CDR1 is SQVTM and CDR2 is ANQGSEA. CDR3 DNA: TGCAGCGTCAGTAGCGGGGACACAGATACGCAGTATTTT. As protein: CSVSSGDTDTQYF.

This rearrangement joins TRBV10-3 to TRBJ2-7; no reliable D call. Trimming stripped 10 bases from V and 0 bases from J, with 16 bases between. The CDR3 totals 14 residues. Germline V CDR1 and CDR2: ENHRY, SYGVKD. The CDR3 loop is CATGGVRSSYEQYF. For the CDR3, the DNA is TGTGCCACAGGTGGGGTGAGGAGCTCCTACGAGCAGTACTTC.

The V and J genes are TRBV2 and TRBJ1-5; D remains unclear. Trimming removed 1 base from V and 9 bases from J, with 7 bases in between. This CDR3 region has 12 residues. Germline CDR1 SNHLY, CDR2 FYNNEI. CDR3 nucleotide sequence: TGTGCCAGCAGTGAAGGGTGGGGGCCCCAGCATTTT. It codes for CASSEGWGPQHF. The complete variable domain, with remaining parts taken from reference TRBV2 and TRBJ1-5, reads EPEVTQTPSHQVTQMGQEVILRCVPISNHLYFYWYRQILGQKVEFLVSFYNNEISEKSEIFDDQFSVERPDGSNFTLKIRSTKLEDSAMYFCASSEGWGPQHFGDGTRLSIL.

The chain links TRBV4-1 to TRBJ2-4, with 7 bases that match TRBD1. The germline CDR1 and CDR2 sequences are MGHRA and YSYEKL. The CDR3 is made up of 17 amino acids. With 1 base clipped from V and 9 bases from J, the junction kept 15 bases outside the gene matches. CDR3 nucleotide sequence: TGCGCCAGCAGCCAAGCCCCCACTCTACAGGGGCTTGGCATTCAGTACTTC. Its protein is CASSQAPTLQGLGIQYF.

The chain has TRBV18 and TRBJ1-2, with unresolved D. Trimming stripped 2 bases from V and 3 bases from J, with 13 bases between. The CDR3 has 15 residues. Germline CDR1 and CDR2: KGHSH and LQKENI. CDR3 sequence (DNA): TGTGCCAGCTCACCAGCAGAATCTTCGGACTATGGCTACACCTTC. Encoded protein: CASSPAESSDYGYTF.

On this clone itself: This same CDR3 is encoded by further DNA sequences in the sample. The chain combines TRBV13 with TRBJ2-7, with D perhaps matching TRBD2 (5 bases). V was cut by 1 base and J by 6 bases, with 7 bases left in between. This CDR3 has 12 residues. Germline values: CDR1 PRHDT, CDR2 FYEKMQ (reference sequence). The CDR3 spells CASSLVGSEQYF. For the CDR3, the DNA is TGTGCCAGCAGCTTAGTGGGGAGCGAGCAGTACTTC.

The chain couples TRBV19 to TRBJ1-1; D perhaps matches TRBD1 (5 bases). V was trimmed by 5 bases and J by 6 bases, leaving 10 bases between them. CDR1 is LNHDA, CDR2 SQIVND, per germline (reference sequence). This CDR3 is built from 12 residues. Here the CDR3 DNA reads TGTGCCAGTAGTCGGGGACTGGCTGAAGCTTTCTTT. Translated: CASSRGLAEAFF.

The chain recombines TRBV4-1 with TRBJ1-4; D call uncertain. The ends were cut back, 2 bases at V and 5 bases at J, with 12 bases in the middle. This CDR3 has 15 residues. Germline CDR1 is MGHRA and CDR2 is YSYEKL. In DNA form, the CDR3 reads TGCGCCAGCAGCCAAATTGGACTGAGCAATGAAAAACTGTTTTTT. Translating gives CASSQIGLSNEKLFF.

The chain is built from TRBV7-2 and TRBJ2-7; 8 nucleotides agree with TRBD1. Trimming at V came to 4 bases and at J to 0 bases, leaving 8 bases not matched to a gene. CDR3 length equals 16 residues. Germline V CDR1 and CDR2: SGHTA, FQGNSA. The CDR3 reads CASSSNDRGGSYEQYF. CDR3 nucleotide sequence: TGTGCCAGCAGCTCTAACGACAGGGGAGGCTCCTACGAGCAGTACTTC.

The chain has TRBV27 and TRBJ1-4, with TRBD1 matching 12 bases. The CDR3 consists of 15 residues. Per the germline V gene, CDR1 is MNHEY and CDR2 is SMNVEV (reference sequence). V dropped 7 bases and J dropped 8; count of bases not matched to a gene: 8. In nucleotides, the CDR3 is TGTGCCAGCACCAAAGGGACAGGGGGCGTCGAAAAACTGTTTTTT. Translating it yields CASTKGTGGVEKLFF.

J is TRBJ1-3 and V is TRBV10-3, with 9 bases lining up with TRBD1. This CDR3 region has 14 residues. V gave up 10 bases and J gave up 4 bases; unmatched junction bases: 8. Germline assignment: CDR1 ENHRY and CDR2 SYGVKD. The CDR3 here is CATYDRGYGNTIYF. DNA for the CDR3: TGTGCCACCTACGACAGGGGGTACGGAAACACCATATATTTT.

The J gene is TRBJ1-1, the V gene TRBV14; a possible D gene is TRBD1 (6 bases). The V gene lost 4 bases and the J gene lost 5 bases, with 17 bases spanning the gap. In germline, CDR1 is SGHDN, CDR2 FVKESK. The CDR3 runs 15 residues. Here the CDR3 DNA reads TGTGCCAGCAGCCCGACCTCGGGGGGCAGAACTGAAGCTTTCTTT. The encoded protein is CASSPTSGGRTEAFF.

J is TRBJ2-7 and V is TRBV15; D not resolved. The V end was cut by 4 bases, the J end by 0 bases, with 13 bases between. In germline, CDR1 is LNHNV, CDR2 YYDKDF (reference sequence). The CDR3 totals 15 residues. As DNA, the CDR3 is TGTGCCACCAGCATAGGTTTACCCAACTCCTACGAGCAGTACTTC. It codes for CATSIGLPNSYEQYF.

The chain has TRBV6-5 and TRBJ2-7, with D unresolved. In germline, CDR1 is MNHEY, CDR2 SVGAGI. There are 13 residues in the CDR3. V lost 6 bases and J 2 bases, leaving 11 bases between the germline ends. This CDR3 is CASSLDPAYEQYF. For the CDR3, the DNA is TGTGCCAGCAGCCTGGACCCCGCCTACGAGCAGTACTTC.

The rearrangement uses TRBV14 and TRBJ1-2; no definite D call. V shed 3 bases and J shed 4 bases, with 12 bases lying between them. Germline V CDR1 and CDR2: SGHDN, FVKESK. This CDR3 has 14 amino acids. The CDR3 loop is CASSQTPWSYGYTF. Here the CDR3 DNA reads TGTGCCAGCAGCCAGACCCCCTGGAGCTATGGCTACACCTTC.

The CDR3 bases are TGTGCCAGCAGCGCCGGGACGACAGGGCAGCCCCAGCATTTT. Translated: CASSAGTTGQPQHF. The rearrangement joins TRBV9 to TRBJ1-5; 7 bases are a match to TRBD1. The V gene's germline CDR1 is SGDLS and CDR2 YYNGEE. The CDR3 runs to 14 residues. V was clipped by 3 bases and J by 7 bases; unmatched bases: 7.

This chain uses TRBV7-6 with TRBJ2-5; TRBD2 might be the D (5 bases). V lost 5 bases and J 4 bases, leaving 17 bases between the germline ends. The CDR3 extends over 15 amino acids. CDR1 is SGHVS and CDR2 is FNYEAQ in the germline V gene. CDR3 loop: CASSPGNVAGETQYF. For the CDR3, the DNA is TGTGCCAGCAGCCCGGGGAACGTGGCGGGAGAGACCCAGTACTTC.

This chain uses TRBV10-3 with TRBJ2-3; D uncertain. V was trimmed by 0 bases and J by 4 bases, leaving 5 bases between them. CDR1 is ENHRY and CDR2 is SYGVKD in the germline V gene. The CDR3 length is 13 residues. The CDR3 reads CAISESSPDTQYF. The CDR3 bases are TGTGCCATCAGTGAGTCCTCCCCAGATACGCAGTATTTT.

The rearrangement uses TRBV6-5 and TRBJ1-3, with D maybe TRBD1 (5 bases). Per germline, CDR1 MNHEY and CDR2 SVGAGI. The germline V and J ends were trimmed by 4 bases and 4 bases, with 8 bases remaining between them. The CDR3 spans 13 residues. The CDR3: CASSWGRGNTIYF. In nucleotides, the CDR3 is TGTGCCAGCAGTTGGGGCAGGGGAAACACCATATATTTT.

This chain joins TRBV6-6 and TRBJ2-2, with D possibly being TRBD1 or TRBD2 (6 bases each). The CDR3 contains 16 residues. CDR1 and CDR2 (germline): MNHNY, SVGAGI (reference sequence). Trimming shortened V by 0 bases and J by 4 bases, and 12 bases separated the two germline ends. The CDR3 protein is CASSYSRGAGTGELFF. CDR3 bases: TGTGCCAGCAGTTACTCGAGGGGGGCCGGCACCGGGGAGCTGTTTTTT.

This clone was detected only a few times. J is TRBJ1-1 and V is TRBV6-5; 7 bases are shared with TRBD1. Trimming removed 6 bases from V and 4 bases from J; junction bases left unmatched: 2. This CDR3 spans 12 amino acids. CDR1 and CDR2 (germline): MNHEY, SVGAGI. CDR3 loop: CASSSGGTEAFF. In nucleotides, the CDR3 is TGTGCCAGCAGCTCAGGGGGCACTGAAGCTTTCTTT.

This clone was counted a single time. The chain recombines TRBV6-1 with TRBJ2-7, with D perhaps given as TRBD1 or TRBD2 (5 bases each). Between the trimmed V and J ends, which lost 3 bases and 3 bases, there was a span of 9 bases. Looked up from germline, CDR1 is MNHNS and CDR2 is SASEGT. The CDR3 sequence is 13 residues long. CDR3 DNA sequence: TGTGCCAGCAGTGAGACGGGGCGCTACGAGCAGTACTTC. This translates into CASSETGRYEQYF.

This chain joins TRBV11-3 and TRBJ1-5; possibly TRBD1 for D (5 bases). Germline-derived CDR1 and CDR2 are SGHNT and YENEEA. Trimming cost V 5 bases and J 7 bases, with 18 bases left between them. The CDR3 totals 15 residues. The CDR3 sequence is CASSPSRGRGQPQHF. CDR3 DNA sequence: TGTGCCAGCAGCCCATCCCGGGGCCGGGGGCAGCCCCAGCATTTT. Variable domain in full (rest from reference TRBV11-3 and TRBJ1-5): EAGVVQSPRYKIIEKKQPVAFWCNPISGHNTLYWYLQNLGQGPELLIRYENEEAVDDSQLPKDRFSAERLKGVDSTLKIQPAELGDSAVYLCASSPSRGRGQPQHFGDGTRLSIL.

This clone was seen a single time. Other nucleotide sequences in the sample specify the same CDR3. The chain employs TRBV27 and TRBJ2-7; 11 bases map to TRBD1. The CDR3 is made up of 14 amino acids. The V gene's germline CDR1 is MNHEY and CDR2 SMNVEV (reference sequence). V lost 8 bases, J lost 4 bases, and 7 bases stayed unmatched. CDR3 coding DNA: TGTGCCAGCTCACCCGGGACAGGGGGGTACGAGCAGTACTTC. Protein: CASSPGTGGYEQYF.

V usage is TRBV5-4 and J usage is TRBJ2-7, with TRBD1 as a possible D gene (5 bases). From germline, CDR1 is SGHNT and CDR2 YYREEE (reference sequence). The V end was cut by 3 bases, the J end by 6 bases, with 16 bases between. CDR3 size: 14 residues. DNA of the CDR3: TGTGCCAGCAGCTGGGGCCCCACATCGCCCGAGCAGTACTTC. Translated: CASSWGPTSPEQYF.

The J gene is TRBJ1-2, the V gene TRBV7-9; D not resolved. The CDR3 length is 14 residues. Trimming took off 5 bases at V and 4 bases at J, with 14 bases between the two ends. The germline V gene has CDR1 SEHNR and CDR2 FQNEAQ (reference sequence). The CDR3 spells CASSPPVDLYGYTF. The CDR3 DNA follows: TGTGCCAGCAGCCCTCCGGTGGATCTCTATGGCTACACCTTC.

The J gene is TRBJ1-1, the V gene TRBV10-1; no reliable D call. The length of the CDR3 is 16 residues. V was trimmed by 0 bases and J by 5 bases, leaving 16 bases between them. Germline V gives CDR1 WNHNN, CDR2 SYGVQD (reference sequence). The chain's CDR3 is CASSESGYSPRTEAFF. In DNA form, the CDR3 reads TGCGCCAGCAGTGAGTCCGGCTATTCCCCGCGGACTGAAGCTTTCTTT.

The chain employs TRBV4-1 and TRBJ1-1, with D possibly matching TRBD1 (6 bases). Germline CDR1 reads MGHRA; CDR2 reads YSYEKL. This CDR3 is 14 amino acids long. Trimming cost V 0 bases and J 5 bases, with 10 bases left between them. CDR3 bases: TGCGCCAGCAGCCAAGACAGGGGTGGGACTGAAGCTTTCTTT. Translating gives CASSQDRGGTEAFF.

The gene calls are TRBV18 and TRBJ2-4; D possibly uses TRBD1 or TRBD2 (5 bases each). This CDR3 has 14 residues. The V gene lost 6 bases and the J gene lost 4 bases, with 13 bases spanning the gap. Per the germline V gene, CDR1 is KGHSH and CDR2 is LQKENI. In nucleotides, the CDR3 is TGTGCCAGCTCCCCCCGGGGCCCTAAAAACATTCAGTACTTC. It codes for CASSPRGPKNIQYF. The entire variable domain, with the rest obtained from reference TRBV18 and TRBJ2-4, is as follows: NAGVMQNPRHLVRRRGQEARLRCSPMKGHSHVYWYRQLPEEGLKFMVYLQKENIIDESGMPKERFSAEFPKEGPSILRIQQVVRGDSAAYFCASSPRGPKNIQYFGAGTRLSVL.